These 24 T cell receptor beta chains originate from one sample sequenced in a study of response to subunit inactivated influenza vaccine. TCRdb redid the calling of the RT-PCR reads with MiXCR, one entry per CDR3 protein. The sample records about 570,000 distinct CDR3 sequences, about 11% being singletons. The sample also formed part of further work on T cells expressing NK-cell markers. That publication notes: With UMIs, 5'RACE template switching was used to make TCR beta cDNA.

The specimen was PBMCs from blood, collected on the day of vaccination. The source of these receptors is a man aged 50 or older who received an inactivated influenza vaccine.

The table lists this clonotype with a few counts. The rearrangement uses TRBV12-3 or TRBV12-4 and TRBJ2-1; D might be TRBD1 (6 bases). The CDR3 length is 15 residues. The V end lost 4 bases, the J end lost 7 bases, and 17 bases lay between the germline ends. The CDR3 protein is CASSYSHTGLNEQFF. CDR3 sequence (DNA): TGTGCCAGCAGTTACTCCCATACAGGGTTGAATGAGCAGTTCTTC.

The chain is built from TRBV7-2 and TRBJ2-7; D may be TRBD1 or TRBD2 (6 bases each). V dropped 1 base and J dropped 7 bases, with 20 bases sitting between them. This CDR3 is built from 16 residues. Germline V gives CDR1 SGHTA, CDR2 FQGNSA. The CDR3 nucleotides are TGTGCCAGCAGCTTAGTGGAGGGGGTTCTTTCGGGGGAGCAGTACTTC. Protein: CASSLVEGVLSGEQYF.

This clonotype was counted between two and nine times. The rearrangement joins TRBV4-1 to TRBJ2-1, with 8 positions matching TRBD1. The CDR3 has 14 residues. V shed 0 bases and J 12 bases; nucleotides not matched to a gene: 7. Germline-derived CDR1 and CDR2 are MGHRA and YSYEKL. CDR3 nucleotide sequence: TGCGCCAGCAGCCAAGATGGGGTAGGGACAGGGCAGTTCTTC. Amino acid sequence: CASSQDGVGTGQFF.

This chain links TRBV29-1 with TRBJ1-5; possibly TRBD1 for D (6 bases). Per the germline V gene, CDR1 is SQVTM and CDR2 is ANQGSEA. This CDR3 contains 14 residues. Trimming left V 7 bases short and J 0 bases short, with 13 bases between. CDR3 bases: TGCAGCGCAAGGACAGCGGATAGCAATCAGCCCCAGCATTTT. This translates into CSARTADSNQPQHF.

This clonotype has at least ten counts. The CDR3 nucleotides are TGCGCCAGCAGCTTGCGAGGGGTGCCCTATAATTCACCCCTCCACTTT. This gives the protein CASSLRGVPYNSPLHF. This chain joins TRBV5-1 and TRBJ1-6, with a weak D call TRBD1 (5 bases). CDR1 is SGHRS, CDR2 YFSETQ, per germline. The CDR3 length is 16 residues. The germline V and J ends were trimmed by 1 base and 2 bases, with 10 bases remaining between them. The full variable domain, with the rest looked up from reference TRBV5-1 and TRBJ1-6, is KAGVTQTPRYLIKTRGQQVTLSCSPISGHRSVSWYQQTPGQGLQFLFEYFSETQRNKGNFPGRFSGRQFSNSRSEMNVSTLELGDSALYLCASSLRGVPYNSPLHFGNGTRLTVT.

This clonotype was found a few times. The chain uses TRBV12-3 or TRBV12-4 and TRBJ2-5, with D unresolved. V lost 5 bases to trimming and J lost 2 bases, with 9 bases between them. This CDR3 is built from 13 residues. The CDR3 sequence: CASSPVFQETQYF. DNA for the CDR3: TGTGCCAGCAGTCCGGTCTTTCAAGAGACCCAGTACTTC.

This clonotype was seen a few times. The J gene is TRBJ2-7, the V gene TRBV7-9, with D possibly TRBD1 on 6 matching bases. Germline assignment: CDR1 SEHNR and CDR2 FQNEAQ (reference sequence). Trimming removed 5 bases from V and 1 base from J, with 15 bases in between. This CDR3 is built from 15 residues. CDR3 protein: CASSDADRISYEQYF. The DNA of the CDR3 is TGTGCCAGCAGCGATGCCGACAGGATATCCTACGAGCAGTACTTC.

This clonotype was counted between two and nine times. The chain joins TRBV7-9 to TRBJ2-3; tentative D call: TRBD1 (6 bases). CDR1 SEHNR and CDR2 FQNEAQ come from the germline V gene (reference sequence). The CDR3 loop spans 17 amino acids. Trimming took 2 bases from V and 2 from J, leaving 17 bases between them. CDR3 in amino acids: CASSLLGGQFFTDTQYF. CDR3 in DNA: TGTGCCAGCAGCTTATTGGGCGGACAGTTTTTCACAGATACGCAGTATTTT.

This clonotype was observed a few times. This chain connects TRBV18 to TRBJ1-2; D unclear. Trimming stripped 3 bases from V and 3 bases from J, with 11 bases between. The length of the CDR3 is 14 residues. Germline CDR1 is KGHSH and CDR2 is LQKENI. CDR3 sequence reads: CASSPRTVDYGYTF. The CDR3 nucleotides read TGTGCCAGCTCACCTCGTACAGTTGACTATGGCTACACCTTC. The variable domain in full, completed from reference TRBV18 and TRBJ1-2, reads NAGVMQNPRHLVRRRGQEARLRCSPMKGHSHVYWYRQLPEEGLKFMVYLQKENIIDESGMPKERFSAEFPKEGPSILRIQQVVRGDSAAYFCASSPRTVDYGYTFGSGTRLTVV.

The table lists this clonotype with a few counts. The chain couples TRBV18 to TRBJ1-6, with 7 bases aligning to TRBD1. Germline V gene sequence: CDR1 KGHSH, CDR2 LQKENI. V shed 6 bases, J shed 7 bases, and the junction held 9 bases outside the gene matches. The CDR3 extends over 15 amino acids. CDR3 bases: TGTGCCAGCTCGCCCCGGGACAGTCAGAATTCACCCCTCCACTTT. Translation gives CASSPRDSQNSPLHF.

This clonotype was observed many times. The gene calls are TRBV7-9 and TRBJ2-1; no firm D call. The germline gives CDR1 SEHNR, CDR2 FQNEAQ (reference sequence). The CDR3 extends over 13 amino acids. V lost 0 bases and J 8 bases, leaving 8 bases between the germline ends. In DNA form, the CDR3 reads TGTGCCAGCAGCTTAGCGTACGGTGATGAGCAGTTCTTC. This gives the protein CASSLAYGDEQFF. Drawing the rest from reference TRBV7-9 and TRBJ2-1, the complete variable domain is DTGVSQNPRHKITKRGQNVTFRCDPISEHNRLYWYRQTLGQGPEFLTYFQNEAQLEKSRLLSDRFSAERPKGSFSTLEIQRTEQGDSAMYLCASSLAYGDEQFFGPGTRLTVL.

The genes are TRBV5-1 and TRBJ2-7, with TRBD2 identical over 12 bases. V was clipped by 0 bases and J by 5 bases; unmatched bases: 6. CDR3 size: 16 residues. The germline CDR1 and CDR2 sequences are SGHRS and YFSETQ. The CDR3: CASSLVASGRADEQYF. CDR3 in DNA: TGCGCCAGCAGCTTGGTGGCTAGCGGGAGGGCCGACGAGCAGTACTTC.

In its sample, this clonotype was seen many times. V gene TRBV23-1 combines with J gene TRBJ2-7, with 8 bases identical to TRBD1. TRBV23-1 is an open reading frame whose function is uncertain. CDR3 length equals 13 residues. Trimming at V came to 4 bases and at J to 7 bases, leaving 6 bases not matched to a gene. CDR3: CASSRDRIGEQYF. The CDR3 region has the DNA TGCGCCAGCAGTCGGGACAGGATAGGGGAGCAGTACTTC.

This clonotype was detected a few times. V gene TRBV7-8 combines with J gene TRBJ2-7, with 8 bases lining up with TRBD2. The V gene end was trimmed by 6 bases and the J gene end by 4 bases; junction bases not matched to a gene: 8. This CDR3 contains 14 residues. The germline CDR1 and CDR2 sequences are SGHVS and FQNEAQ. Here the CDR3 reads CASSPRRLAYEQYF. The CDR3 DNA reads TGTGCCAGCAGTCCCAGGCGACTAGCGTACGAGCAGTACTTC.

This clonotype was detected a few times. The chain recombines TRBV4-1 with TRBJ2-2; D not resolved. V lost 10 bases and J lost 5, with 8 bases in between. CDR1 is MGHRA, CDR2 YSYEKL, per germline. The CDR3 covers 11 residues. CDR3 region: CATAGTGELFF. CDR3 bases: TGCGCCACCGCTGGAACCGGGGAGCTGTTTTTT.

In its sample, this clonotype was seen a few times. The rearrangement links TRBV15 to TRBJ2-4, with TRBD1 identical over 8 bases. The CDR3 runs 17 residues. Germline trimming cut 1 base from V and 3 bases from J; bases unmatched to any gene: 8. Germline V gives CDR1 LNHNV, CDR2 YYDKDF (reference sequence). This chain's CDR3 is CATSRGVGQGDKNIQYF. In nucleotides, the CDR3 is TGTGCCACCAGCAGAGGAGTTGGACAGGGAGACAAAAACATTCAGTACTTC.

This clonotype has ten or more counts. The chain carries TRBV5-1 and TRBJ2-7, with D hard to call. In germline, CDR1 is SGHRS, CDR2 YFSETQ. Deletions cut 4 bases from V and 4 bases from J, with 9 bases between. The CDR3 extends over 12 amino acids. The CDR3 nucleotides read TGCGCCAGCAGCCAACAGCAGTACGAGCAGTACTTC. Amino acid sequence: CASSQQQYEQYF.

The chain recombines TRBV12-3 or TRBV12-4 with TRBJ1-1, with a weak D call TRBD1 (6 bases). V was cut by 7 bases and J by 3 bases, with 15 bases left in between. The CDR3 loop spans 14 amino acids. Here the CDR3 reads CASTPTGSYTEAFF. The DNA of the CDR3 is TGTGCCAGCACCCCGACAGGATCCTACACTGAAGCTTTCTTT.

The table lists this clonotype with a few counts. The CDR3 reads CSVEVGGFNTYEQYF. CDR3 in DNA: TGCAGCGTTGAAGTAGGAGGTTTCAATACCTACGAGCAGTACTTC. J is TRBJ2-7 and V is TRBV29-1; maybe TRBD2 (5 bases). The CDR3 has 15 amino acids. The ends were cut back, 1 base at V and 2 bases at J, with 15 bases in the middle. From germline, CDR1 is SQVTM and CDR2 ANQGSEA.

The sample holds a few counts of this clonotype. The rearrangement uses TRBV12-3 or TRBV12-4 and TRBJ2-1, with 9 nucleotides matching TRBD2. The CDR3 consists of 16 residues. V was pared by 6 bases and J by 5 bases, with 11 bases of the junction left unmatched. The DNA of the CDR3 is TGTGCCAGCAGCTCACCCCTCGGGACTAGCCACAATGAGCAGTTCTTC. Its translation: CASSSPLGTSHNEQFF.

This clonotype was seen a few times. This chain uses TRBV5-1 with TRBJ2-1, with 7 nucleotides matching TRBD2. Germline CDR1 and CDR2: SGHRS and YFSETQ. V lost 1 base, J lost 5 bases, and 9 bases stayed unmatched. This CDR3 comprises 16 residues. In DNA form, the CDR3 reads TGCGCCAGCAGCTTGTTGGCAGCGGGGAAGAACAATGAGCAGTTCTTC. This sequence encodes CASSLLAAGKNNEQFF.

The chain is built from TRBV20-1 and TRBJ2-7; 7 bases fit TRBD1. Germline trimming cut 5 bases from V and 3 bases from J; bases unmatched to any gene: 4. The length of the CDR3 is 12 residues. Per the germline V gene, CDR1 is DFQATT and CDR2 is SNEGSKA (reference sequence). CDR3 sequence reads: CSAGQVGYEQYF. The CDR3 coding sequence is TGCAGTGCTGGACAGGTCGGCTACGAGCAGTACTTC.

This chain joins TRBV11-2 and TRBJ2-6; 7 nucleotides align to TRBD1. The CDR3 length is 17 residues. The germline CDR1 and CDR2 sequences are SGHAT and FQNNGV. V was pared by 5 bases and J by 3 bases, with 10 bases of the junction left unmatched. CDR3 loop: CASSPDRYMRGANVLTF. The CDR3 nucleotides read TGTGCCAGCAGCCCGGACAGGTATATGCGTGGGGCCAACGTCCTGACTTTC.

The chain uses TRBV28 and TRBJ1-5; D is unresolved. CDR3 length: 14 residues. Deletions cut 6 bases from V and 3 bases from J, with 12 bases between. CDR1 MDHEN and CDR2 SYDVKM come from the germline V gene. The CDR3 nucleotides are TGTGCCAGCAGGACCTCCCTGGACAATCAGCCCCAGCATTTT. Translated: CASRTSLDNQPQHF.